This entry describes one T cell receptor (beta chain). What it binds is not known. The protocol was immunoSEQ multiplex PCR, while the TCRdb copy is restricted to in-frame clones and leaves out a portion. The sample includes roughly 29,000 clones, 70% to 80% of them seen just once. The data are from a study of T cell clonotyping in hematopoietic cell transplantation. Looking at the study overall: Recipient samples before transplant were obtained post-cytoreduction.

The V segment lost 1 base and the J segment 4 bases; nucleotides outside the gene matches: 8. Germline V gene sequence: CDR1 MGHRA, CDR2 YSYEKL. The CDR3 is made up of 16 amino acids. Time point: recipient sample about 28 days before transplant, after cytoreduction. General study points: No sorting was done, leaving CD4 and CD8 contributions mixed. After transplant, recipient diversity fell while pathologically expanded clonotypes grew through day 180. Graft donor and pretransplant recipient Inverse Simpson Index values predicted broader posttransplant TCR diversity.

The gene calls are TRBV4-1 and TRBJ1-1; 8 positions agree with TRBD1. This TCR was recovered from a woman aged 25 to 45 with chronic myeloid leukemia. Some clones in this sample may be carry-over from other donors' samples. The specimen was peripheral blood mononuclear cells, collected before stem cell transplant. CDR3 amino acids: CASSQGWARGPTEAFF. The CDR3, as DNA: TGCGCCAGCAGCCAAGGGTGGGCCAGGGGGCCCACTGAAGCTTTCTTT.